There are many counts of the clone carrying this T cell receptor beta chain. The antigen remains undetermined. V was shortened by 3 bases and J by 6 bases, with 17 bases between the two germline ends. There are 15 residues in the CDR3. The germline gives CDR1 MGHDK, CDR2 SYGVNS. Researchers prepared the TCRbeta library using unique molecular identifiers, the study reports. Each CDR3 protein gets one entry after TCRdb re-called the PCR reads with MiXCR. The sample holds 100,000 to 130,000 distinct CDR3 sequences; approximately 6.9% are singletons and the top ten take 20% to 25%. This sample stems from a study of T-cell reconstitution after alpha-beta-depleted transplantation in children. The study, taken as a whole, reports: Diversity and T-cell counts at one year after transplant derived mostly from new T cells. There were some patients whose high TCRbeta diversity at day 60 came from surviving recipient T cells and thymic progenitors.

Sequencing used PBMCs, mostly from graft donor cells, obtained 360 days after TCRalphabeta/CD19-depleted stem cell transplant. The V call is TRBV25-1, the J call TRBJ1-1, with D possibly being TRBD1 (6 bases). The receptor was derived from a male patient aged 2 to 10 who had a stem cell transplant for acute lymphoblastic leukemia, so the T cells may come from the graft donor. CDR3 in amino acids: CASSEAGGLEAEAFF. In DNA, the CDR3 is TGTGCCAGCAGTGAGGCGGGGGGGCTGGAGGCTGAAGCTTTCTTT.